One sample yielded the 12 T cell receptor beta chains listed below, sequenced in a study of OX40 agonist ivuxolimab in advanced cancers. Libraries were prepared through the immunoSEQ multiplex PCR assay. TCRdb obtained this table from immuneACCESS and retained in-frame rearrangements with V and J assigned. These tables miss some clones; where compared with another copy, unresolved V genes account for less than half of the shortfall, and the remainder is unexplained. The sample table records approximately 82,000 clones; roughly 92% of these occur just once. Together, the top ten hold around 0.64% of the sample. Sequencing was performed on CD4+ or CD8+ T cells sorted from blood, taken in a trial of the OX40 agonist ivuxolimab. These receptors came from an adult with an advanced solid tumor such as melanoma, head and neck, liver or kidney cancer.

V usage is TRBV7-9 and J usage is TRBJ1-6; D not resolved. The germline V gene encodes CDR1 SEHNR and CDR2 FQNEAQ (reference sequence). CDR3 length equals 14 residues. Trimming took 3 bases from V and 6 from J, leaving 9 bases between them. The CDR3, as DNA: TGTGCCAGCAGCTTTGACCGACTTAATTCACCCCTCCACTTT. Encoded protein: CASSFDRLNSPLHF. Filled out from reference TRBV7-9 and TRBJ1-6, the complete variable domain reads DTGVSQNPRHKITKRGQNVTFRCDPISEHNRLYWYRQTLGQGPEFLTYFQNEAQLEKSRLLSDRFSAERPKGSFSTLEIQRTEQGDSAMYLCASSFDRLNSPLHFGNGTRLTVT.

The CDR3 here is CSVGLAGRYNEQFF. The DNA of the CDR3 is TGCAGCGTTGGACTAGCGGGACGCTACAATGAGCAGTTCTTC. V is TRBV29-1 and J is TRBJ2-1; 11 nucleotides agree with TRBD2. Germline V CDR1 and CDR2: SQVTM, ANQGSEA. CDR3 length: 14 residues. The ends lost 4 bases at V and 3 bases at J; junction bases unmatched: 2.

The chain joins TRBV5-4 to TRBJ1-1; possibly TRBD1 for D (5 bases). The CDR3 runs to 14 residues. In germline, CDR1 is SGHNT, CDR2 YYREEE (reference sequence). Trimming pared 4 bases from V and 1 base from J, leaving 11 bases between. This CDR3 is CASSPDRTNTEAFF. The CDR3 DNA is TGTGCCAGCAGCCCCGACAGAACGAACACTGAAGCTTTCTTT.

This chain connects TRBV5-4 to TRBJ1-1; 7 bases map to TRBD1. Germline CDR1 reads SGHNT; CDR2 reads YYREEE (reference sequence). Trimming at V came to 4 bases and at J to 0 bases, leaving 6 bases not matched to a gene. This CDR3 region has 15 residues. The CDR3 is CASSQGTVMNTEAFF. CDR3 bases: TGTGCCAGCAGCCAGGGGACAGTCATGAACACTGAAGCTTTCTTT.

This clone was observed a single time. In the same sample, other DNA sequences code for this CDR3. This chain uses TRBV5-1 with TRBJ2-5; D gene ambiguous. Germline V gives CDR1 SGHRS, CDR2 YFSETQ. The CDR3 length is 12 residues. V lost 0 bases and J lost 2, with 2 bases in between. CDR3 sequence: CASSLDQETQYF. In DNA form, the CDR3 reads TGCGCCAGCAGCTTGGATCAAGAGACCCAGTACTTC.

V and J are TRBV18 and TRBJ2-1; TRBD1 matches at 7 bases. This CDR3 comprises 15 residues. The junction had 4 bases not matched to a gene; V was cut back by 3 bases and J by 2 bases. CDR1 is KGHSH and CDR2 is LQKENI in the germline V gene. CDR3 in DNA: TGTGCCAGCTCACCCGGACAGGATACCTACAATGAGCAGTTCTTC. Amino acid sequence: CASSPGQDTYNEQFF. The full variable domain, its missing parts supplied by reference TRBV18 and TRBJ2-1, is NAGVMQNPRHLVRRRGQEARLRCSPMKGHSHVYWYRQLPEEGLKFMVYLQKENIIDESGMPKERFSAEFPKEGPSILRIQQVVRGDSAAYFCASSPGQDTYNEQFFGPGTRLTVL.

This rearrangement joins TRBV6-1 to TRBJ1-2; TRBD1 aligns across 9 bases. The CDR3 runs 15 residues. Germline CDR1 MNHNS, CDR2 SASEGT. With V trimmed by 10 bases and J by 6 bases, 15 bases remained unmatched. CDR3 loop: CATQQMVQGADGYTF. For the CDR3, the DNA is TGTGCCACCCAACAAATGGTACAGGGGGCTGATGGCTACACCTTC.

The CDR3 here is CASSQGTSGGQETQYF. In DNA form, the CDR3 reads TGTGCCAGCAGCCAAGGGACTAGCGGGGGTCAAGAGACCCAGTACTTC. The chain couples TRBV4-2 to TRBJ2-5; 13 nucleotides align to TRBD2. This CDR3 has 16 residues. J lost 2 bases, V lost 1 base, and 1 base had no gene match. Germline V lookup: CDR1 LGHNA, CDR2 YNFKEQ.

This chain uses TRBV6-5 with TRBJ2-7; maybe TRBD2 (6 bases). The CDR3 spans 15 residues. Deletions cut 6 bases from V and 7 bases from J, with 22 bases between. Germline V gives CDR1 MNHEY, CDR2 SVGAGI. The CDR3 loop reads CASRNRPGFAGEQYF. The CDR3 nucleotides are TGTGCCAGCAGAAATCGGCCGGGCTTTGCGGGGGAGCAGTACTTC.

V usage is TRBV30 and J usage is TRBJ1-2, with 9 bases matching TRBD1. The CDR3 contains 14 residues. Germline assignment: CDR1 GTSNPN and CDR2 SVGIG (reference sequence). The trim removed 2 bases at V and 7 bases at J, leaving 8 bases unmatched. The CDR3 bases are TGTGCCTGGAGTCAACTACAGGGGGCGGTTGGCTACACCTTC. This codes for CAWSQLQGAVGYTF.

This rearrangement joins TRBV5-4 to TRBJ2-7, with 9 bases fitting TRBD1. The CDR3 contains 15 residues. CDR1 and CDR2 from the germline V gene are SGHNT and YYREEE (reference sequence). Unmatched junction bases numbered 8, after V lost 4 bases and J lost 3 bases. CDR3 DNA: TGTGCCAGCAGCCCCGGACAGGGGCGAATCTACGAGCAGTACTTC. Amino acid sequence: CASSPGQGRIYEQYF.

The chain has TRBV4-2 and TRBJ2-1, with 10 bases that match TRBD2. V shed 5 bases, J shed 8 bases, and the junction held 18 bases outside the gene matches. The CDR3 covers 18 residues. Per the germline V gene, CDR1 is LGHNA and CDR2 is YNFKEQ. In nucleotides, the CDR3 is TGTGCCAGCAGCGGCCCCTCTAGCGGGGGTCGAGGTATCCATGAGCAGTTCTTC. This translates into CASSGPSSGGRGIHEQFF.